The rows below give T cell receptor beta chains drawn from one sample of a study of regulatory T cells in long-lasting Graves disease. TCRdb independently ran MiXCR on the multiplex PCR reads; one entry per CDR3 protein. Altogether approximately 470,000 distinct CDR3 sequences are present, under 20% being singletons, with the ten largest covering 9% to 15%. The sample was also reused in another study, on T cells in Graves' hyperthyroidism and ophthalmopathy.

Sequenced here: peripheral blood mononuclear cells (PBMCs), sampled at new diagnosis, from a patient treated with antithyroid drugs. All receptors come from a man aged 35 to 55 with Graves disease. The CDR3 runs from the conserved cysteine through the conserved F or W. A D gene is named only where the DNA matches it firmly. Clone size appears in some rows only: once, few, many, or a class for an expanded clone.

clone_size,d_call,v_call,j_call,cdr3_aa,cdr3_nt
few,-,TRBV10-3,TRBJ1-2,CAITEGMVDGYTF,TGTGCCATCACCGAGGGAATGGTGGATGGCTACACCTTC
-,TRBD1,TRBV25-1,TRBJ2-7,CASGRQGEFFEQYF,TGTGCCAGCGGCCGACAGGGAGAATTCTTCGAGCAGTACTTC
many,TRBD2,TRBV6-2/TRBV6-3,TRBJ2-7,CASRRLAGAEEQYF,TGTGCCAGCAGGCGACTAGCGGGAGCTGAGGAGCAGTACTTC
few,-,TRBV10-2,TRBJ2-6,CASSELIPRDGHSGANVLTF,TGCGCCAGCAGTGAGTTAATACCAAGGGACGGCCACTCTGGGGCCAACGTCCTGACTTTC
-,TRBD2,TRBV30,TRBJ2-7,CAWSGKTSGPPTSYEQYF,TGTGCCTGGAGCGGGAAGACTAGCGGGCCTCCGACCTCCTACGAGCAGTACTTC
few,-,TRBV19,TRBJ2-3,CASSIARTPTQYF,TGTGCCAGTAGTATCGCCAGGACACCTACGCAGTATTTT
-,-,TRBV9,TRBJ2-2,CASSVGASRNTGELFF,TGTGCCAGCAGCGTAGGAGCGTCGCGGAACACCGGGGAGCTGTTTTTT
once,TRBD2,TRBV20-1,TRBJ2-4,CSARRTSSSYNEQYF,TGCAGTGCTAGAAGGACTAGCTCCTCCTACAATGAGCAGTACTTC
many,-,TRBV5-5,TRBJ2-1,CASSTVDLMDEQFF,TGTGCCAGCAGTACGGTTGACCTGATGGATGAGCAGTTCTTC
many,TRBD2,TRBV2,TRBJ2-5,CASRPDLAEETQYF,TGTGCCAGCAGGCCGGACCTAGCGGAAGAGACCCAGTACTTC
few,TRBD1,TRBV6-1,TRBJ1-3,CASSRGQASGNTIYF,TGTGCCAGCAGCCGAGGACAGGCCTCTGGAAACACCATATATTTT
many,-,TRBV28,TRBJ1-2,CASEQGANYGYTF,TGTGCCAGCGAACAGGGAGCTAACTATGGCTACACCTTC
many,-,TRBV19,TRBJ1-1,CASSTGWVHTEAFF,TGTGCCAGTAGTACAGGGTGGGTACACACTGAAGCTTTCTTT
many,TRBD2,TRBV11-3,TRBJ2-5,CASSLVAGGPEVKETQYF,TGTGCCAGCAGCTTAGTAGCGGGAGGGCCGGAGGTGAAGGAGACCCAGTACTTC
few,-,TRBV20-1,TRBJ2-5,CRAGDSNQETQYF,TGCAGGGCGGGGGACAGCAACCAAGAGACCCAGTACTTC
many,-,TRBV3-1,TRBJ1-1,CASSEGVFGTEAFF,TGTGCCAGCAGCGAAGGGGTTTTCGGCACTGAAGCTTTCTTT
-,TRBD1,TRBV7-9,TRBJ1-2,CASSSAGTATFNYGYTF,TGTGCCAGCAGCTCGGCCGGGACAGCGACCTTCAACTATGGCTACACCTTC
many,-,TRBV29-1,TRBJ2-7,CSVYSGTPGSYEQYF,TGCAGCGTTTACTCCGGGACTCCAGGCTCCTACGAGCAGTACTTC